These T cell receptor beta chains were read from a single sample in a study of cytomegalovirus exposure and HLA in healthy donors. Measured with immunoSEQ multiplex PCR; TCRdb has only the in-frame clones, and not every one. The data hold approximately 190,000 clones, with approximately 80% observed a single time. Material for sequencing was PBMCs. Source of these receptors: a woman aged 25 to 39 in good health and CMV-seropositive. Both conserved end residues are part of each CDR3. The D gene is left open where the match is weak. Size is omitted from some rows. Given values are once, few, many or a class for expanded clones.

-,TRBV5-6,TRBJ2-5,-,TGTGCCAGCAGCTTGGTGGGACACAAAGAGACCCAGTACTTC,CASSLVGHKETQYF
-,TRBV2,TRBJ2-7,-,TGTGCCAGTAAAAGGGGCCCCTCCTACGAGCAGTACTTC,CASKRGPSYEQYF
-,TRBV7-9,TRBJ1-1,-,TGTGCCAGCAGCTTAGTTGAGGTAACTGAAGCTTTCTTT,CASSLVEVTEAFF
-,TRBV7-2,TRBJ2-2,-,TGTGCCAGCAGCTTAGGGGCTGTTTTTTTGAACACCGGGGAGCTGTTTTTT,CASSLGAVFLNTGELFF
-,TRBV16,TRBJ1-1,-,TGTGCCAGCAGCCAGATAGAGACTGAAGCTTTCTTT,CASSQIETEAFF
TRBD2,TRBV19,TRBJ2-3,-,TGTGCCAGTAGTATCGGCCTAGCGGGAGGAGCAGATACGCAGTATTTT,CASSIGLAGGADTQYF
TRBD2,TRBV7-2,TRBJ2-1,-,TGTGCCAGCAGCATACTGGCCCTAGCGGGCTTAAGCAATGAGCAGTTCTTC,CASSILALAGLSNEQFF
-,TRBV21-1,TRBJ2-7,-,TGTGCCAGCAGCAAACGACTAGCGGTACTCTACGAGCAGTACTTC,CASSKRLAVLYEQYF
-,TRBV19,TRBJ2-2,-,TGTGCCAGTAGACGGACAGATCAGAGGGGCACCGGGGAGCTGTTTTTT,CASRRTDQRGTGELFF
-,TRBV28,TRBJ1-2,-,TGTGCCAGCAGTATCCCTGACATGTCGTATGGGGGCTACACCTTC,CASSIPDMSYGGYTF
-,TRBV19,TRBJ2-1,-,TGTGCCAGTAGTGTAATAACTTCGGGTGAGCAGTTCTTC,CASSVITSGEQFF
-,TRBV30,TRBJ1-3,-,TGTGCCTCACAACGATTACACCTCTCTGGAAACACCATATATTTT,CASQRLHLSGNTIYF
TRBD1,TRBV6-1,TRBJ1-2,-,TGTGCCAGCGGGGACAGATTACTTAACTATGGCTACACCTTC,CASGDRLLNYGYTF
-,TRBV11-3,TRBJ1-2,-,TGTGCCAGCAGCTTAGATCGGGCTTTACAGGGATTCTATGGCTACACCTTC,CASSLDRALQGFYGYTF
-,TRBV9,TRBJ2-7,once,TGTGCCAGCAGCGCCGGCGGACAGAACTTCTACGAGCAGTACTTC,CASSAGGQNFYEQYF
TRBD2,TRBV6-6,TRBJ2-5,-,TGTGCCAGCAGTTCCTCAGCGGGAGATGTAGAAGAGACCCAGTACTTC,CASSSSAGDVEETQYF
TRBD1,TRBV5-6,TRBJ2-5,-,TGTGCCAGCAGCATACAAGTAGGACAGGGGCGGGAGACCCAGTACTTC,CASSIQVGQGRETQYF
-,TRBV5-1,TRBJ2-2,once,TGCGCCAGCAGCTTATCAGCGAACACCGGGGAGCTGTTTTTT,CASSLSANTGELFF
-,TRBV11-3,TRBJ1-3,-,TGTGCCAGCAGCTTGAGCACTGGAAACACCATATATTTT,CASSLSTGNTIYF
TRBD1,TRBV29-1,TRBJ1-1,-,TGCAGCGTTGGGACAGGGCGGAACACTGAAGCTTTCTTT,CSVGTGRNTEAFF
-,TRBV28,TRBJ2-5,-,TGTGCCAGCAGTTTATTGGGCTCGACCCAAGAGACCCAGTACTTC,CASSLLGSTQETQYF
-,TRBV5-5,TRBJ2-5,-,TGTGCCAGCAGCCCTGGACAGCTTCTCGGCGGGACCCAGTACTTC,CASSPGQLLGGTQYF
TRBD2,TRBV4-2,TRBJ2-3,-,TGTGCCAGCAGCCAAGGCTCTAGCGGGGGCCCGGGGGATACGCAGTATTTT,CASSQGSSGGPGDTQYF
TRBD2,TRBV5-1,TRBJ2-3,few,TGCGCCAGCAGCACCCTAGCGGGGGCGGGAGGAGATACGCAGTATTTT,CASSTLAGAGGDTQYF
-,TRBV15,TRBJ2-1,-,TGTGCCACCAGCAGAGATTGGCTAGCGAGGGTCTACAATGAGCAGTTCTTC,CATSRDWLARVYNEQFF
TRBD2,TRBV30,TRBJ2-1,-,TGTGCCTGGACTCTTCCGGGACTAGCGGGAGTTGGGCAGTTCTTC,CAWTLPGLAGVGQFF
TRBD2,TRBV28,TRBJ2-6,once,TGTGCCAGCAGCCTCGGACTAGCGGTACATGCTGGGGCCAACGTCCTGACTTTC,CASSLGLAVHAGANVLTF
TRBD2,TRBV7-2,TRBJ2-7,once,TGTGCCAGCAGCTTAGGCGGGACTAGCGGGAAGAACGAGCAGTACTTC,CASSLGGTSGKNEQYF
-,TRBV23-1,TRBJ2-7,once,TGCGCCAGCTGGAAACGGTGGAGACGGGCCTACGAGCAGTACTTC,CASWKRWRRAYEQYF
-,TRBV6-6,TRBJ2-7,once,TGTGCCAGCAGCCCACCCGGGGGCGGGGGAACCTACGAGCAGTACTTC,CASSPPGGGGTYEQYF
-,TRBV5-5,TRBJ2-1,-,TGTGCCAGCAGTCGAGCACCGGGGAGCAATGAGCAGTTCTTC,CASSRAPGSNEQFF
TRBD1,TRBV7-3,TRBJ2-6,once,TGTGCCAGCAGGAAAACTGGGACAGGGGGCGGTGGGGCCAACGTCCTGACTTTC,CASRKTGTGGGGANVLTF
-,TRBV18,TRBJ1-3,-,TGTGCCAGCTCAGAGACACGTGAAAGCTCTGGAAACACCATATATTTT,CASSETRESSGNTIYF
TRBD2,TRBV7-3,TRBJ2-2,-,TGTGCCAGCAGCCCACGGACTAGCGGGAACACCGGGGAGCTGTTTTTT,CASSPRTSGNTGELFF
TRBD1,TRBV4-3,TRBJ1-1,-,TGCGCCAGCAGCCAGCGGGCAGGGGGCGTTCGGGACACTGAAGCTTTCTTT,CASSQRAGGVRDTEAFF
TRBD2,TRBV5-5,TRBJ2-2,few,TGTGCCAGCAGATTCGGGCTAGCGGGACGGGGGGGGATCACCGGGGAGCTGTTTTTT,CASRFGLAGRGGITGELFF
TRBD1,TRBV4-1,TRBJ2-6,-,TGCGCCAGCAGCCAACTTTCGGACAGGGGCTCTGGGGCCAACGTCCTGACTTTC,CASSQLSDRGSGANVLTF